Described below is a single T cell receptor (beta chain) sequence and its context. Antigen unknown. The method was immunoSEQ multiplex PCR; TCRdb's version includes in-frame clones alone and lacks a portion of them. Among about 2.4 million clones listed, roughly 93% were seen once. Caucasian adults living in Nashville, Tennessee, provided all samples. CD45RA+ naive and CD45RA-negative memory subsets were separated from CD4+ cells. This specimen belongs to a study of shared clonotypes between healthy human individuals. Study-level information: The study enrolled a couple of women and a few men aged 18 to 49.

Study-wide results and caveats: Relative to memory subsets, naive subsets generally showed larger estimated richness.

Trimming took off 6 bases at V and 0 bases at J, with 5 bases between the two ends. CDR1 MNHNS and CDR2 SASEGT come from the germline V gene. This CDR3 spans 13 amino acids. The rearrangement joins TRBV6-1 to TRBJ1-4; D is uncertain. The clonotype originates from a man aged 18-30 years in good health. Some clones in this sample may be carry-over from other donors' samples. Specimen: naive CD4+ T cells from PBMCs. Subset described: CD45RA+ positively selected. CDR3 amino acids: CASRTTTNEKLFF. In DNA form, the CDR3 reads TGTGCCAGCAGGACAACAACTAATGAAAAACTGTTTTTT.